These T cell receptor beta chains were read from a single sample in a study of identical twins. TCRdb reprocessed the 5' RACE reads with MiXCR, giving one entry per CDR3 protein. The profile shows hundreds of thousands of distinct CDR3 sequences, about 14% of them singletons. Sequences were obtained from memory (CD45RO+) T cells sorted from blood. The receptors come from a woman younger than 30 in good health. CDR3s include the opening cysteine and the closing phenylalanine or tryptophan. The order of the fields is V gene, clone size, D gene, J gene, CDR3 protein, CDR3 DNA. The D gene is left open where the match is weak. The size entry is marked missing in some rows and otherwise reads once, few, many or a size class.

TRBV12-3/TRBV12-4	few	TRBD2	TRBJ2-7	CASRPGTSGTVYEQYF	TGTGCCAGCAGGCCCGGGACTAGCGGGACAGTTTACGAGCAGTACTTC
TRBV18	.	TRBD2	TRBJ2-1	CASSPPAGGKYNEQFF	TGTGCCAGCTCACCCCCAGCGGGAGGGAAGTACAATGAGCAGTTCTTC
TRBV20-1	.	.	TRBJ2-7	CSAPRLEGVSSYEQYF	TGCAGTGCTCCCAGACTCGAGGGCGTTAGCTCCTACGAGCAGTACTTC
TRBV19	.	.	TRBJ2-5	CATSPEGEETQYF	TGTGCCACCTCCCCGGAGGGGGAGGAGACCCAGTACTTC
TRBV5-1	.	.	TRBJ1-1	CASTFSPGGTEAFF	TGCGCCAGCACCTTCTCACCCGGGGGCACTGAAGCTTTCTTT
TRBV11-2	.	.	TRBJ2-1	CASSKTGVGANEQFF	TGTGCCAGCAGCAAAACTGGTGTTGGGGCCAATGAGCAGTTCTTC
TRBV20-1	many	TRBD1	TRBJ1-5	CSASQGPPNQPQHF	TGCAGTGCCTCACAGGGGCCCCCCAATCAGCCCCAGCATTTT
TRBV10-2	.	.	TRBJ1-1	CASSGLQRVNTEAFF	TGCGCCAGCAGTGGGCTACAGCGAGTGAACACTGAAGCTTTCTTT
TRBV6-2/TRBV6-3	.	.	TRBJ2-6	CASSYIQGLGANVLTF	TGTGCCAGCAGTTACATACAGGGTCTGGGGGCCAACGTCCTGACTTTC
TRBV5-5	.	.	TRBJ1-1	CASSSRTEAFF	TGTGCCAGCAGCTCCCGCACTGAAGCTTTCTTT
TRBV20-1	.	.	TRBJ1-5	CSASPLEGRGNQPQHF	TGCAGTGCTAGTCCCTTGGAGGGAAGGGGCAACCAGCCCCAGCATTTT
TRBV20-1	few	TRBD2	TRBJ2-1	CSATPGLAGVNSYNEQFF	TGCAGTGCTACCCCGGGACTAGCGGGGGTTAACTCCTACAATGAGCAGTTCTTC
TRBV11-3	.	TRBD1	TRBJ2-5	CASSIRQGRETQYF	TGTGCCAGCAGCATACGACAGGGGAGGGAGACCCAGTACTTC
TRBV12-3/TRBV12-4	few	.	TRBJ1-1	CASSLGGHQSTEAFF	TGTGCCAGCAGTTTGGGTGGACACCAGAGCACTGAAGCTTTCTTT
TRBV5-1	.	.	TRBJ2-5	CASSLEWAGETQYF	TGCGCCAGCAGCTTGGAATGGGCGGGCGAGACCCAGTACTTC
TRBV9	few	.	TRBJ1-5	CASSDGGGNQPQHF	TGTGCCAGCAGCGATGGAGGGGGGAATCAGCCCCAGCATTTT
TRBV5-3	few	.	TRBJ1-5	CASQPQHF	TGTGCCAGCCAGCCCCAGCATTTT
TRBV12-3/TRBV12-4	many	TRBD1	TRBJ1-1	CASSRDRNTEAFF	TGTGCCAGCAGCCGGGACAGGAACACTGAAGCTTTCTTT
TRBV18	few	.	TRBJ2-1	CASSPPDLSSYNEQFF	TGTGCCAGCTCACCCCCTGACCTGAGCTCCTACAATGAGCAGTTCTTC
TRBV9	.	.	TRBJ2-2	CASSPSTANTGELFF	TGTGCCAGCAGCCCCTCGACTGCGAACACCGGGGAGCTGTTTTTT
TRBV20-1	many	TRBD2	TRBJ2-1	CSARWPSGYNEQFF	TGCAGTGCAAGGTGGCCTAGCGGCTACAATGAGCAGTTCTTC
TRBV9	few	TRBD2	TRBJ2-2	CASQNGRAFGTGELFF	TGTGCCAGCCAGAACGGGAGGGCGTTTGGCACCGGGGAGCTGTTTTTT
TRBV12-3/TRBV12-4	.	.	TRBJ1-5	CASSLVGAKGAQHF	TGTGCCAGCAGTTTAGTGGGGGCGAAAGGAGCCCAGCATTTT
TRBV5-1	.	.	TRBJ2-1	CARGCKDYNEQFF	TGCGCCAGGGGGTGTAAGGACTACAATGAGCAGTTCTTC
TRBV5-6	.	TRBD1	TRBJ2-7	CASSSNRGFGEQYF	TGTGCCAGCAGCTCCAACAGGGGCTTCGGCGAGCAGTACTTC
TRBV7-2	.	.	TRBJ1-5	CASSRDRLGNQPQHF	TGTGCCAGCAGCCGTGACAGATTAGGCAATCAGCCCCAGCATTTT
TRBV5-1	many	.	TRBJ1-1	CASSLFGGNTEAFF	TGCGCCAGCAGCTTGTTTGGGGGGAACACTGAAGCTTTCTTT
TRBV7-8	.	.	TRBJ2-3	CASSSPPGVRMTDTQYF	TGTGCCAGCAGCTCACCTCCCGGGGTGAGAATGACAGATACGCAGTATTTT
TRBV7-2	.	.	TRBJ2-5	CASSFRWAPETQYF	TGTGCCAGCAGCTTTCGATGGGCCCCAGAGACCCAGTACTTC
TRBV6-1	few	.	TRBJ1-5	CASSDNKYTWGQPQHF	TGTGCCAGCAGTGACAATAAGTATACATGGGGTCAGCCCCAGCATTTT